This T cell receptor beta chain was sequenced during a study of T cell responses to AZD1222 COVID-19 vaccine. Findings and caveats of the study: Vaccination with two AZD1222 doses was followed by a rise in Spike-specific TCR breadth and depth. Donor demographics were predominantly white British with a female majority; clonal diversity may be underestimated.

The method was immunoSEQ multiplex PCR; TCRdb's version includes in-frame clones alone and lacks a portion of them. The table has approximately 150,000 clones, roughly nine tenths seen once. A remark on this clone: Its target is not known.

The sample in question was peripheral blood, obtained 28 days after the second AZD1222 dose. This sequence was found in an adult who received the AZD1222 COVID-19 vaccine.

Here the CDR3 reads CASSDWSGSAEQYF. The CDR3 DNA reads TGTGCCAGCAGCGATTGGAGCGGGAGCGCCGAGCAGTACTTC. The chain links TRBV14 to TRBJ2-7, with 8 bases identical to TRBD2. Germline CDR1 and CDR2: SGHDN and FVKESK. Losses at the gene ends were 5 bases for V and 6 bases for J; bases not matched to a gene: 9. The CDR3 covers 14 residues.